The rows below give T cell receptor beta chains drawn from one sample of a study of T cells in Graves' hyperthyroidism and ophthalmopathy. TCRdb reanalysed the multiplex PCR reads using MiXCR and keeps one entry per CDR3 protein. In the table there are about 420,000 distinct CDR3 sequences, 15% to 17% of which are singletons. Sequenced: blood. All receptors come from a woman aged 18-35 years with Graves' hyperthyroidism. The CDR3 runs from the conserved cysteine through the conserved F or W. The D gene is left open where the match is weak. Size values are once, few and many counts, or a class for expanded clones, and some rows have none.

CASSAGTAGQPQHF	TGCGCCAGCAGCGCCGGGACAGCGGGTCAGCCCCAGCATTTT	TRBV5-1	14	TRBD1	many	TRBJ1-5
CASRIQQGSETQYF	TGTGCTAGCAGAATTCAACAGGGCTCAGAGACCCAGTACTTC	TRBV6-1	14	-	many	TRBJ2-5
CARSPPDRDNEQFF	TGTGCCAGGAGCCCACCCGACAGGGACAATGAGCAGTTCTTC	TRBV12-3/TRBV12-4	14	TRBD1	-	TRBJ2-1
CASSPLAGAGDTQYF	TGTGCCAGCAGTCCGCTAGCGGGGGCCGGAGATACGCAGTATTTT	TRBV25-1	15	TRBD2	many	TRBJ2-3
CASSSALGAGEPQHF	TGTGCCAGCAGCTCAGCTCTGGGGGCCGGGGAGCCCCAGCATTTT	TRBV2	15	-	many	TRBJ1-5
CASSTPDRGLGDTQYF	TGTGCCAGCTCCACCCCGGACAGGGGGCTTGGAGATACGCAGTATTTT	TRBV2	16	TRBD1	many	TRBJ2-3
CASSVAGTLAYNEQFF	TGTGCCAGCAGCGTGGCCGGGACTCTCGCTTACAATGAGCAGTTCTTC	TRBV9	16	-	many	TRBJ2-1
CASSKSGRGRNEQFF	TGTGCCAGCAGCAAAAGCGGGAGGGGGAGGAATGAGCAGTTCTTC	TRBV28	15	TRBD2	-	TRBJ2-1
CSVPPTYNYGYTF	TGCAGTGTCCCCCCCACCTATAACTATGGCTACACCTTC	TRBV20-1	13	-	-	TRBJ1-2
CASRTGTPSEKLFF	TGCGCCAGCAGAACCGGGACACCTTCGGAAAAACTGTTTTTT	TRBV5-1	14	-	many	TRBJ1-4
CASSRPGGPNYEQYF	TGTGCCAGCTCACGTCCGGGGGGACCTAACTACGAGCAGTACTTC	TRBV18	15	TRBD2	-	TRBJ2-7
CASSWGGLAGTPSEQFF	TGCGCCAGCAGCTGGGGAGGTTTAGCGGGAACACCCAGTGAGCAGTTCTTC	TRBV5-1	17	TRBD2	few	TRBJ2-1
CASSLTGGYNQPQHF	TGCGCCAGCAGCTTGACGGGGGGGTACAATCAGCCCCAGCATTTT	TRBV5-1	15	-	few	TRBJ1-5
CASSPGGVSYNEQFF	TGCGCCAGCAGCCCGGGGGGGGTCTCCTACAATGAGCAGTTCTTC	TRBV5-1	15	TRBD2	many	TRBJ2-1
CASSQESRISYEQYF	TGCGCCAGCAGCCAAGAGTCCCGGATCTCCTACGAGCAGTACTTC	TRBV4-1	15	-	many	TRBJ2-7
CASIASQGRSYEQYF	TGTGCCAGCATAGCTTCTCAGGGTAGGTCGTACGAGCAGTACTTC	TRBV6-1	15	-	many	TRBJ2-7
CASSSRRTTNEKLFF	TGTGCCAGCAGTAGCAGAAGAACAACTAATGAAAAACTGTTTTTT	TRBV12-3/TRBV12-4	15	-	many	TRBJ1-4
CASRTRWAGGMDSPLHF	TGCGCCAGCAGGACCCGGTGGGCAGGGGGGATGGATTCACCCCTCCACTTT	TRBV10-2	17	TRBD1	many	TRBJ1-6
CASSYAGKTYGYTF	TGTGCCAGCAGTTATGCAGGGAAAACCTATGGCTACACCTTC	TRBV28	14	-	few	TRBJ1-2
CASSLGPAYNEQLF	TGTGCCAGCAGCTTAGGCCCAGCCTACAATGAGCAGTTATTC	TRBV11-3	14	-	-	TRBJ2-1
CASSVGGASYNEQFF	TGTGCCAGCAGCGTAGGCGGGGCCTCCTACAATGAGCAGTTCTTC	TRBV9	15	-	few	TRBJ2-1
CASSLRRAYNSPLHF	TGTGCCAGCAGTTTACGAAGGGCCTATAATTCACCCCTCCACTTT	TRBV12-3/TRBV12-4	15	-	many	TRBJ1-6
CASSFSGGRSGNTIYF	TGTGCCAGCAGTTTCAGTGGCGGGCGGTCTGGAAACACCATATATTTT	TRBV12-3/TRBV12-4	16	-	few	TRBJ1-3
CASSESGDRTGQETQYF	TGCGCCAGCAGTGAGTCTGGGGACCGGACAGGTCAAGAGACCCAGTACTTC	TRBV10-1	17	TRBD1	-	TRBJ2-5
CASSHYTDTQYF	TGTGCCAGCAGCCATTACACAGATACGCAGTATTTT	TRBV11-1	12	-	many	TRBJ2-3
CSARDPFRGNQPQHF	TGCAGTGCTAGAGATCCCTTCAGGGGCAATCAGCCCCAGCATTTT	TRBV20-1	15	-	-	TRBJ1-5
CASSFGLLEAETQYF	TGTGCCAGCAGTTTTGGGCTCCTGGAGGCGGAGACCCAGTACTTC	TRBV12-3/TRBV12-4	15	-	-	TRBJ2-5
CASSFRQVGMNTEAFF	TGTGCCAGCAGTTTCAGGCAGGTCGGCATGAACACTGAAGCTTTCTTT	TRBV12-3/TRBV12-4	16	-	many	TRBJ1-1
CASRGRGSTQHF	TGTGCCAGCAGAGGCAGGGGGTCAACCCAGCATTTT	TRBV28	12	TRBD1	many	TRBJ1-5
CSARTPGTSGREQYF	TGCAGTGCCCGGACCCCGGGGACTAGCGGCCGGGAGCAGTACTTC	TRBV20-1	15	TRBD2	many	TRBJ2-7
CASSLDPGYGYTF	TGCGCCAGCAGCTTGGACCCTGGCTATGGCTACACCTTC	TRBV5-1	13	-	many	TRBJ1-2
CAWGGTRTDTQYF	TGTGCCTGGGGGGGGACACGCACAGATACGCAGTATTTT	TRBV30	13	-	many	TRBJ2-3
CASSKLAGEGETQYF	TGTGCCAGCAGTAAACTAGCGGGGGAGGGCGAGACCCAGTACTTC	TRBV6-1	15	TRBD2	many	TRBJ2-5
CASRSLGQVRSNEQFF	TGTGCCAGCAGAAGCCTCGGACAGGTGCGGTCCAATGAGCAGTTCTTC	TRBV27	16	TRBD1	many	TRBJ2-1
CASSIAEARQPQHF	TGTGCCAGTAGTATAGCAGAGGCCCGCCAGCCCCAGCATTTT	TRBV19	14	-	few	TRBJ1-5
CASSDRGTGGAIGYGYTF	TGTGCCAGCAGTGACCGCGGGACAGGGGGCGCGATAGGTTATGGCTACACCTTC	TRBV6-1	18	TRBD1	many	TRBJ1-2
CSVEDPLIYNEQFF	TGCAGCGTTGAAGATCCCCTGATCTACAATGAGCAGTTCTTC	TRBV29-1	14	-	many	TRBJ2-1
CASSSTGSTGELFF	TGTGCCAGCAGTTCCACAGGGTCCACCGGGGAGCTGTTTTTT	TRBV6-1	14	-	many	TRBJ2-2
CASSPPRGSDRTNTEAFF	TGTGCCAGCAGCCCCCCGAGGGGCTCGGACAGAACGAACACTGAAGCTTTCTTT	TRBV7-9	18	-	-	TRBJ1-1
CASSMDRDTEAFF	TGCGCCAGCAGTATGGACAGGGACACTGAAGCTTTCTTT	TRBV10-2	13	TRBD1	many	TRBJ1-1
CASSQELATGANVLTF	TGTGCCAGCAGCCAAGAGCTAGCTACCGGGGCCAACGTCCTGACTTTC	TRBV3-1	16	-	few	TRBJ2-6
CASSQDSSADTQYF	TGTGCCAGCAGCCAAGATTCCTCCGCAGATACGCAGTATTTT	TRBV4-2	14	-	-	TRBJ2-3
CAWSVFETGTSPLHF	TGTGCCTGGAGTGTCTTTGAAACAGGGACTTCACCCCTCCACTTT	TRBV30	15	-	many	TRBJ1-6
CASGAGDVETQYF	TGTGCCAGCGGGGCGGGAGACGTAGAGACCCAGTACTTC	TRBV3-1	13	TRBD2	many	TRBJ2-5
CASSTTGGNQPQHF	TGTGCCAGCAGCACGACAGGGGGCAATCAGCCCCAGCATTTT	TRBV7-9	14	TRBD1	many	TRBJ1-5
CATSFQSGREQFF	TGTGCCACCAGCTTCCAGAGTGGAAGAGAGCAGTTCTTC	TRBV15	13	-	many	TRBJ2-1
CASSLGGGGTEAFF	TGTGCCAGCAGCTTAGGCGGGGGTGGAACTGAAGCTTTCTTT	TRBV5-1	14	-	many	TRBJ1-1
CSARDLGFSTDTQYF	TGCAGTGCTAGGGACTTGGGGTTTAGCACAGATACGCAGTATTTT	TRBV20-1	15	-	many	TRBJ2-3
CASSLQGAYEQFF	TGTGCCAGCAGTTTACAGGGGGCCTATGAGCAGTTCTTC	TRBV27	13	TRBD1	many	TRBJ2-1
CASSFIETEQLNEKLFF	TGTGCCAGCAGCTTTATTGAAACGGAACAGCTAAATGAAAAACTGTTTTTT	TRBV5-5	17	-	-	TRBJ1-4
CASSFFGEETQYF	TGTGCCAGCAGCTTCTTCGGAGAAGAGACCCAGTACTTC	TRBV5-6	13	-	few	TRBJ2-5
CASSLGDRGETQYF	TGTGCCAGCAGTCTAGGGGACAGGGGAGAGACCCAGTACTTC	TRBV28	14	TRBD1	many	TRBJ2-5
CASTFTWTSGSNEQFF	TGTGCCAGCACCTTCACCTGGACTAGCGGGAGCAATGAGCAGTTCTTC	TRBV7-9	16	TRBD2	many	TRBJ2-1
CASSLAWADTQYF	TGTGCCAGCAGTTTAGCGTGGGCAGATACGCAGTATTTT	TRBV12-3/TRBV12-4	13	-	-	TRBJ2-3
CSAQGGGAEAFF	TGCAGTGCCCAGGGCGGGGGGGCGGAGGCTTTCTTT	TRBV20-1	12	-	many	TRBJ1-1